These 12 T cell receptor beta chains share one sample of origin, sequenced in a study of T cells in Graves' hyperthyroidism and ophthalmopathy. Authors of the study amplified TCR beta CDR3 regions from RNA transcripts. The TCR CDR3 first-round RT-PCR relied on the HTBI primer set. TCRdb re-analysed the multiplex PCR reads in MiXCR, keeping a single row per CDR3 protein. The data show hundreds of thousands of distinct CDR3 sequences, 38% seen once. Specimen: blood. All receptors come from a man younger than 30 with Graves' hyperthyroidism.

Only a few counts were recorded for this clonotype. The chain uses TRBV7-4 and TRBJ1-1; D unclear. The CDR3 covers 14 residues. Per germline, CDR1 SGHVT and CDR2 SQSDAQ. V was cut by 8 bases and J by 5 bases, with 18 bases left in between. CDR3 loop: CASGDGRWFTEAFF. The CDR3 coding sequence is TGTGCCAGCGGGGATGGACGGTGGTTTACTGAAGCTTTCTTT.

The rearrangement joins TRBV12-3 or TRBV12-4 to TRBJ1-1; 8 positions agree with TRBD1. The J segment lost 5 bases and the V segment lost 1 base, leaving 6 bases of the junction unmatched. There are 15 residues in the CDR3. The CDR3 DNA follows: TGTGCCAGCAGTTTAGGCTTCCGGGACAGGACTGAAGCTTTCTTT. The encoded protein is CASSLGFRDRTEAFF.

This clonotype was counted at least ten times. The CDR3 bases are TGTGCCAGTGCCGCGTGGGAATTGAATCCCTACGAGCAGTACTTC. Translation: CASAAWELNPYEQYF. The rearrangement links TRBV7-2 to TRBJ2-7; no clear D. The V end lost 9 bases, the J end lost 2 bases, and 20 bases lay between the germline ends. There are 15 residues in the CDR3. The germline V gene has CDR1 SGHTA and CDR2 FQGNSA.

This clonotype was observed a handful of times. CDR3 bases: TGCGCCAGCAGCTTTCAAGGGCTGACTGAAGCTTTCTTT. Translation: CASSFQGLTEAFF. The V gene is TRBV5-1, the J gene TRBJ1-1; D remains ambiguous. V gave up 2 bases and J gave up 5 bases, with 10 bases separating them. This CDR3 comprises 13 residues. Germline CDR1 is SGHRS and CDR2 is YFSETQ. Based on the CDR3 plus reference TRBV5-1 and TRBJ1-1, the full variable domain is KAGVTQTPRYLIKTRGQQVTLSCSPISGHRSVSWYQQTPGQGLQFLFEYFSETQRNKGNFPGRFSGRQFSNSRSEMNVSTLELGDSALYLCASSFQGLTEAFFGQGTRLTVV.

This clonotype appeared a few times. The rearrangement joins TRBV11-1 to TRBJ2-7, with TRBD1 as a possible D gene (5 bases). This CDR3 is 13 amino acids long. Trimming removed 4 bases at V and 2 bases at J, with 9 bases between. Germline V gene data show CDR1 as SGHAT and CDR2 as FQDESV (reference sequence). In DNA form, the CDR3 reads TGTGCCAGCAGCTCGACAGCTACCTACGAGCAGTACTTC. The encoded protein is CASSSTATYEQYF.

There are many counts of this clonotype. The V gene is TRBV15, the J gene TRBJ1-6; D is ambiguous. In germline, CDR1 is LNHNV, CDR2 YYDKDF (reference sequence). This CDR3 has 16 residues. Trimming cost V 0 bases and J 7 bases, with 13 bases left between them. CDR3 amino acids: CATSREVRTSNSPLHF. CDR3 DNA sequence: TGTGCCACCAGCAGAGAAGTCCGGACCTCCAATTCACCCCTCCACTTT.

The chain carries TRBV12-3 or TRBV12-4 and TRBJ1-2; TRBD1 is a possible D gene (6 bases). The CDR3 covers 15 residues. With 1 base removed from V and 5 bases from J, the gap between germline ends came to 14 bases. The CDR3 DNA is TGTGCCAGCAGTTTAGAGGGGAATCAGGGGTATGGCTACACCTTC. Protein: CASSLEGNQGYGYTF.

This clonotype was detected many times. V gene TRBV7-9 combines with J gene TRBJ2-5; 12 bases are shared with TRBD1. This CDR3 is built from 15 residues. V dropped 7 bases and J dropped 4; count of bases not matched to a gene: 7. From germline, CDR1 is SEHNR and CDR2 FQNEAQ (reference sequence). This CDR3 is CASTPGDRGRETQYF. For the CDR3, the DNA is TGTGCCAGCACCCCTGGGGACAGGGGGCGAGAGACCCAGTACTTC.

This clonotype came up many times. The genes are TRBV7-9 and TRBJ1-1; no firm D call. From germline, CDR1 is SEHNR and CDR2 FQNEAQ (reference sequence). Trimming cost V 1 base and J 3 bases, with 9 bases left between them. This CDR3 has 14 amino acids. In nucleotides, the CDR3 is TGTGCCAGCAGCTTAGAGGCGGAGGACACTGAAGCTTTCTTT. Its protein product is CASSLEAEDTEAFF.

This clonotype was recorded at least ten times. This rearrangement joins TRBV29-1 to TRBJ1-1; D gene unclear. CDR1 and CDR2 from the germline V gene are SQVTM and ANQGSEA. This CDR3 has 12 residues. With 3 bases removed from V and 4 bases from J, the gap between germline ends came to 9 bases. CDR3 sequence: CSVDVSSTEAFF. CDR3 sequence (DNA): TGCAGCGTTGATGTGAGCTCCACTGAAGCTTTCTTT.

This chain uses TRBV20-1 with TRBJ2-5; D might be TRBD1 (5 bases). The CDR3 totals 12 residues. The germline CDR1 and CDR2 sequences are DFQATT and SNEGSKA (reference sequence). The V end lost 7 bases, the J end lost 1 base, and 10 bases lay between the germline ends. The CDR3: CSGGVTQETQYF. CDR3 coding DNA: TGCAGTGGGGGCGTGACCCAAGAGACCCAGTACTTC.

The chain is built from TRBV7-6 and TRBJ2-5; D is possibly TRBD2 (6 bases). The CDR3 is 13 residues long. Trimming stripped 7 bases from V and 5 bases from J, with 14 bases between. CDR1 and CDR2 (germline): SGHVS, FNYEAQ. CDR3 DNA: TGTGCCAGCACCACGGGGGTAGGGGAGACCCAGTACTTC. Its translation: CASTTGVGETQYF.